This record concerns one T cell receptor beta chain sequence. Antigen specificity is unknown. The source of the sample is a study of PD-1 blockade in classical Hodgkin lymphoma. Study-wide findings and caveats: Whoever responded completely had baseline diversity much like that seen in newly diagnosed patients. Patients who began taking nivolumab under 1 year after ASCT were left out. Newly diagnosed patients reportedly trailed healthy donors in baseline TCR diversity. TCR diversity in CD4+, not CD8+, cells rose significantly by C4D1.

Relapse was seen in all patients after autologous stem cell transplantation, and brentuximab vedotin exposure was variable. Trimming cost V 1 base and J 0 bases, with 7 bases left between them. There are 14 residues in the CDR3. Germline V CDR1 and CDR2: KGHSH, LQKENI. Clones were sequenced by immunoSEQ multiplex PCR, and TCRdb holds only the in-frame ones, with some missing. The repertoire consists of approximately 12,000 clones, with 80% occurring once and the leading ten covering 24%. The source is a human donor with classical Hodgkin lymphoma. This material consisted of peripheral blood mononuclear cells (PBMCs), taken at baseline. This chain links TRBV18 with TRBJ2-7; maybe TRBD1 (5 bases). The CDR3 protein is CASSPLDSSYEQYF. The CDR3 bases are TGTGCCAGCTCACCACTTGACAGCTCCTACGAGCAGTACTTC. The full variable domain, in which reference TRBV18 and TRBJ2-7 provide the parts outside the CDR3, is NAGVMQNPRHLVRRRGQEARLRCSPMKGHSHVYWYRQLPEEGLKFMVYLQKENIIDESGMPKERFSAEFPKEGPSILRIQQVVRGDSAAYFCASSPLDSSYEQYFGPGTRLTVT.